A single sample gave rise to the 10 T cell receptor beta chains below, sequenced in a study of blood T cell dynamics during melanoma immunotherapy. The assay was immunoSEQ multiplex PCR, and TCRdb's table has in-frame clones only and misses some. The table includes 10,000 to 15,000 clones, 85% to 90% detected once. Time point noted: week 3, after first cycle of checkpoint inhibitor. The sequencing here drew on blood, taken from a patient treated with checkpoint blockade. The receptors shown here come from a human donor with melanoma.

The chain uses TRBV30 and TRBJ1-2, with D possibly TRBD1 on 6 matching bases. The ends were cut back, 5 bases at V and 3 bases at J, with 13 bases in the middle. The CDR3 length is 13 residues. Germline-derived CDR1 and CDR2 are GTSNPN and SVGIG (reference sequence). The DNA of the CDR3 is TGTGCCTGGCAAAACAGGGTTGACTATGGCTACACCTTC. Translating it yields CAWQNRVDYGYTF. Full variable domain (rest looked up from reference TRBV30 and TRBJ1-2): SQTIHQWPATLVQPVGSPLSLECTVEGTSNPNLYWYRQAAGRGLQLLFYSVGIGQISSEVPQNLSASRPQDRQFILSSKKLLLSDSGFYLCAWQNRVDYGYTFGSGTRLTVV.

The J gene is TRBJ2-7, the V gene TRBV7-2; 7 bases fit TRBD1. CDR1 and CDR2 (germline): SGHTA, FQGNSA. V dropped 4 bases and J dropped 8; count of bases not matched to a gene: 2. The CDR3 totals 11 residues. CDR3 coding DNA: TGTGCCAGCAGCTGGGACAGCAAGCAGTACTTC. It is translated as CASSWDSKQYF. The complete variable domain, with remaining parts taken from reference TRBV7-2 and TRBJ2-7, reads GAGVSQSPSNKVTEKGKDVELRCDPISGHTALYWYRQSLGQGLEFLIYFQGNSAPDKSGLPSDRFSAERTGGSVSTLTIQRTQQEDSAVYLCASSWDSKQYFGPGTRLTVT.

The chain joins TRBV6-5 to TRBJ2-7; D is unresolved. Germline V CDR1 and CDR2: MNHEY, SVGAGI. The CDR3 runs to 13 residues. The CDR3 DNA reads as TGTGTCACCGCTAGGGTGGGTGCCTACGAGCAGTACTTC. Protein sequence: CVTARVGAYEQYF.

The V gene is TRBV20-1, the J gene TRBJ1-1; D is unresolved. The CDR3 is 10 residues long. V was shortened by 1 base and J by 11 bases, with 8 bases between the two germline ends. Germline CDR1 DFQATT, CDR2 SNEGSKA (reference sequence). CDR3 residues: CSARVTYAFF. The CDR3, as DNA: TGCAGTGCTAGAGTGACGTACGCTTTCTTT.

The chain is built from TRBV29-1 and TRBJ2-5; D uncertain. The V and J ends lost 5 bases and 4 bases respectively, with 17 bases between them. CDR3 length equals 14 residues. Germline V gene lookup returns CDR1 SQVTM and CDR2 ANQGSEA. This CDR3 is CSVRTDLTPETQYF. The CDR3 DNA is TGCAGCGTTCGGACCGACCTCACTCCAGAGACCCAGTACTTC.

V gene TRBV5-1 combines with J gene TRBJ2-2; perhaps D is TRBD1 or TRBD2 (6 bases each). This CDR3 has 15 amino acids. Trimming left V 4 bases short and J 4 bases short, with 14 bases between. Germline CDR1 is SGHRS and CDR2 is YFSETQ. The CDR3 sequence: CASSTDGGRTGELFF. CDR3 nucleotides: TGCGCCAGCAGCACGGACGGGGGCCGCACCGGGGAGCTGTTTTTT.

V usage is TRBV2 and J usage is TRBJ1-5, with D hard to call. The germline V gene encodes CDR1 SNHLY and CDR2 FYNNEI. CDR3 length: 15 residues. V was shortened by 6 bases and J by 0 bases, with 12 bases between the two germline ends. CDR3 sequence: CASREPGNSNQPQHF. The CDR3 nucleotides are TGTGCCAGCAGGGAACCTGGGAATAGCAATCAGCCCCAGCATTTT.

This chain joins TRBV27 and TRBJ2-3; D possibly corresponds to TRBD2 (6 bases). The germline V gene has CDR1 MNHEY and CDR2 SMNVEV (reference sequence). The V end was cut by 4 bases, the J end by 1 base, with 12 bases between. This CDR3 comprises 15 residues. DNA of the CDR3: TGTGCCAGCAGTTCCCAGGGACTTGGCACAGATACGCAGTATTTT. Translated: CASSSQGLGTDTQYF.

Written as DNA, the CDR3 is TGTGCCAGCAGTTACCAGGGGACCTATGGCTACACCTTC. It encodes CASSYQGTYGYTF. The chain has TRBV6-5 and TRBJ1-2; D is perhaps TRBD1 (6 bases). With 2 bases removed from V and 4 bases from J, the gap between germline ends came to 8 bases. The CDR3 sequence is 13 residues long. CDR1 MNHEY and CDR2 SVGAGI come from the germline V gene.

The genes are TRBV29-1 and TRBJ2-3, with 8 bases fitting TRBD1. This CDR3 is 15 amino acids long. The germline gives CDR1 SQVTM, CDR2 ANQGSEA. The V segment lost 6 bases and the J segment 2 bases; nucleotides outside the gene matches: 10. The CDR3 nucleotides are TGCAGCGTCCGGACAGGGCGATATGCCACAGATACGCAGTATTTT. Its translation is CSVRTGRYATDTQYF.